The rows below give T cell receptor beta chains drawn from one sample of a study of T cell changes during pregnancy in multiple sclerosis. Clones were sequenced by immunoSEQ multiplex PCR, and TCRdb holds only the in-frame ones, with some missing. This table has approximately 50,000 clones, approximately 94% appearing once. The specimen was CD4+ T cells from peripheral blood mononuclear cells, collected in the third trimester of pregnancy. The receptors here all came from a female donor with multiple sclerosis, enrolled in a pregnancy study. Each CDR3 is given with its conserved first and last residue.

v_call	j_call	cdr3_aa
TRBV28	TRBJ1-3	CASSRAGTSGNTIYF
TRBV27	TRBJ1-2	CATWDRANYGYTF
TRBV27	TRBJ2-5	CASSLSAGGNQETQYF
TRBV28	TRBJ2-7	CASSFLGRSGRDYEQYF
TRBV27	TRBJ1-3	CASSMGQSPGNTIYF
TRBV27	TRBJ2-4	CASRLSGLAGVVAKNIQYF
TRBV5-5	TRBJ2-7	CASSLGQGIYEQYF
TRBV21-1	TRBJ1-5	CASSHETGTARNQPQHF
TRBV28	TRBJ1-2	CASSLGDRSNYGYTF
TRBV7-8	TRBJ1-6	CASSLRFQQGSFLNSPLHF
TRBV18	TRBJ2-5	CASSQWTDQETQYF
TRBV9	TRBJ1-1	CASSVRGRDTEAFF
TRBV19	TRBJ2-3	CASSIFGLAGVTDTQYF
TRBV7-6	TRBJ1-2	CASSLGTGIEGYTF
TRBV15	TRBJ2-1	CATRRAGTSGYNEQFF
TRBV7-9	TRBJ2-3	CASSLMAVSTDTQYF
TRBV5-1	TRBJ1-2	CASSLVTGTAPAYGYTF
TRBV6-5	TRBJ2-7	CASSYRRDGGREQYF
TRBV7-2	TRBJ1-4	CASSLHPQGYIREKLFF
TRBV5-6	TRBJ1-2	CASSSYPGDNYGYTF
TRBV2	TRBJ2-5	CASRTDSSQETQYF
TRBV27	TRBJ2-7	CASSLQASGRREQYF
TRBV9	TRBJ2-1	CASSVVPRNEQFF
TRBV6-5	TRBJ1-3	CASSSWLSGNTIYF
TRBV7-2	TRBJ2-7	CASSLGSGGVYEQYF
TRBV5-1	TRBJ2-1	CASSLGTSVYNEQFF
TRBV28	TRBJ2-1	CASALTIYNEQFF
TRBV5-4	TRBJ2-7	CASSSSRNEQYF
TRBV27	TRBJ2-7	CASSSLKLQGRSYEQYF
TRBV5-1	TRBJ2-7	CASSLDGRGYEQYF
TRBV15	TRBJ1-5	CATSRDLVLGTGNQPQHF
TRBV19	TRBJ2-2	CASSIAPQSAGVDTGELFF
TRBV27	TRBJ2-4	CASSYSSGSGKNIQYF
TRBV19	TRBJ2-1	CASSTSRPGSTSYNEQFF
TRBV7-9	TRBJ1-4	CASSLGTGTDRGLFF
TRBV18	TRBJ2-2	CASSLIVTGDTGELFF
TRBV5-5	TRBJ1-2	CASSLGTDYGYTF
TRBV7-9	TRBJ2-5	CASSPGAAGGPGETQYF
TRBV6-5	TRBJ1-5	CASSSEGAQPQHF
TRBV2	TRBJ2-7	CASTPLAGGSYEQYF
TRBV30	TRBJ1-3	CAWSVLRGIGTIYF
TRBV9	TRBJ2-1	CASSPLVGSSYNEQFF
TRBV4-1	TRBJ2-6	CASSQDPPTGSSGANVLTF
TRBV9	TRBJ2-1	CASSTTSALYNEQFF
TRBV10-3	TRBJ1-2	CAISLDRGQGYGYTF
TRBV18	TRBJ1-5	CASRETGGNQPQHF
TRBV4-3	TRBJ2-6	CASSLTGNGAGANVLTF
TRBV28	TRBJ2-7	CASSRSTSYEQYF
TRBV11-3	TRBJ2-5	CASTGQGPETQYF
TRBV6-1	TRBJ1-6	CASSQGRSSSYNSPLHF
TRBV4-3	TRBJ1-1	CASTPGAGFVSEAFF
TRBV30	TRBJ2-3	CALPTRTGGTDTQYF
TRBV28	TRBJ2-5	CASSPGDRAQETQYF
TRBV27	TRBJ2-1	CASRPPGLTNEQFF
TRBV30	TRBJ1-1	CAWAGTGGMKNTEAFF
TRBV19	TRBJ1-5	CASSTGQGRAYGQPQHF
TRBV7-9	TRBJ2-3	CASSLREGSDTQYF
TRBV6-1	TRBJ1-2	CASKGQMTYGYTF
TRBV11-3	TRBJ2-3	CASSFLSDTQYF
TRBV2	TRBJ2-1	CASGQGIYNEQFF